This entry lists 18 T cell receptor beta chains sequenced from one sample in a study of brain metastases from non-small cell lung cancer. Data came from immunoSEQ multiplex PCR; TCRdb stores just in-frame clones and leaves some out. The sample records more than 4,000 clones, 70% to 90% being singletons. The sequenced sample consisted of primary lung tumor tissue. These receptors originate from a donor aged 40 or over with non-small cell lung cancer.

This rearrangement joins TRBV9 to TRBJ2-1, with no clear D. Trimming removed 6 bases at V and 8 bases at J, with 18 bases between. The CDR3 sequence is 14 residues long. CDR1 is SGDLS, CDR2 YYNGEE, per germline. CDR3 nucleotide sequence: TGTGCCAGCACCCCCTCTCCCAAGGGCGATGAGCAGTTCTTC. It encodes CASTPSPKGDEQFF.

V and J are TRBV29-1 and TRBJ2-1; D unclear. This CDR3 region has 15 residues. Per germline, CDR1 SQVTM and CDR2 ANQGSEA. V was cut by 4 bases and J by 0 bases, with 13 bases left in between. The CDR3 DNA sequence: TGCAGCGTTGTAGAGTCGGAGAGCTCCTACAATGAGCAGTTCTTC. It codes for CSVVESESSYNEQFF.

This clone was detected a few times. The chain carries TRBV6-6 and TRBJ1-3; D may be TRBD1 (5 bases). Per the germline V gene, CDR1 is MNHNY and CDR2 is SVGAGI (reference sequence). The CDR3 covers 19 residues. Trimming stripped 5 bases from V and 1 base from J, with 24 bases between. The CDR3 is CASSPPRGSRKGSGNTIYF. CDR3 nucleotide sequence: TGTGCCAGCAGTCCCCCGAGGGGCAGCAGGAAGGGGTCTGGAAACACCATATATTTT.

V gene TRBV27 combines with J gene TRBJ1-2; the D gene is possibly TRBD1 (5 bases). The CDR3 loop spans 13 amino acids. The ends were cut back, 5 bases at V and 9 bases at J, with 16 bases in the middle. CDR1 and CDR2 from the germline V gene are MNHEY and SMNVEV (reference sequence). CDR3 bases: TGTGCCAGCAGTCCGGGACCGTCTATGAGCTACACCTTC. Encoded protein: CASSPGPSMSYTF.

This clone appeared once. The chain carries TRBV25-1 and TRBJ2-2, with a tentative D call TRBD1 (5 bases). Trimming stripped 2 bases from V and 0 bases from J, with 10 bases between. The germline V gene has CDR1 MGHDK and CDR2 SYGVNS. CDR3 length: 16 amino acids. The CDR3 spells CASSEQGATNTGELFF. CDR3 coding DNA: TGTGCCAGCAGTGAACAAGGGGCGACGAACACCGGGGAGCTGTTTTTT.

This clone was detected only once. CDR3 nucleotides: TGTGCCAGCAGCCAGCCGGTTGATGGCTACACCTTC. Its translation is CASSQPVDGYTF. This chain uses TRBV7-9 with TRBJ1-2; D remains ambiguous. With 5 bases removed from V and 6 bases from J, the gap between germline ends came to 10 bases. This CDR3 is built from 12 residues. The germline gives CDR1 SEHNR, CDR2 FQNEAQ (reference sequence).

V usage is TRBV6-5 and J usage is TRBJ1-2, with D hard to call. V was cut by 2 bases and J by 2 bases, with 6 bases left in between. The CDR3 consists of 13 residues. Germline assignment: CDR1 MNHEY and CDR2 SVGAGI. Written as DNA, the CDR3 is TGTGCCAGCAGTTACGCCAGAAACTATGGCTACACCTTC. Protein: CASSYARNYGYTF.

This clone was seen a single time. V gene TRBV27 combines with J gene TRBJ2-1; 9 nucleotides agree with TRBD1. V lost 6 bases, J lost 9 bases, and 0 bases stayed unmatched. This CDR3 region has 11 residues. Germline assignment: CDR1 MNHEY and CDR2 SMNVEV (reference sequence). The CDR3, as DNA: TGTGCCAGCAGGGACAGGGGTGAGCAGTTCTTC. It encodes CASRDRGEQFF.

DNA for the CDR3: TGCAGCGTTGTTAGGGCTCTGGGGACTGAAGCTTTCTTT. This sequence encodes CSVVRALGTEAFF. This chain connects TRBV29-1 to TRBJ1-1, with unresolved D. This CDR3 contains 13 residues. V was trimmed by 4 bases and J by 5 bases, leaving 14 bases between them. The V gene's germline CDR1 is SQVTM and CDR2 ANQGSEA.

A few counts support this clone. The J gene is TRBJ1-2, the V gene TRBV20-1; 7 positions agree with TRBD1. J was trimmed by 8 bases and V by 6 bases; bases with no gene match: 6. CDR3 length equals 11 residues. Per germline, CDR1 DFQATT and CDR2 SNEGSKA (reference sequence). The CDR3 bases are TGCAGTGCCCTAGACAGGGTCGGCTACACCTTC. It is translated as CSALDRVGYTF.

This clone has only a few counts. Other DNA sequences in the same sample also yield this CDR3. This sequence joins TRBV7-9 and TRBJ1-4; no firm D call. Trimming removed 1 base from V and 7 bases from J, with 10 bases in between. The CDR3 consists of 14 residues. CDR1 and CDR2 from the germline V gene are SEHNR and FQNEAQ (reference sequence). In nucleotides, the CDR3 is TGTGCCAGCAGCTTAGACCTATACGCTGAAAAACTGTTTTTT. It translates to CASSLDLYAEKLFF.

The J gene is TRBJ1-3, the V gene TRBV29-1; D is undetermined. The CDR3 totals 12 residues. Per the germline V gene, CDR1 is SQVTM and CDR2 is ANQGSEA. Trimming shortened V by 4 bases and J by 0 bases, and 4 bases separated the two germline ends. The CDR3 loop is CSVGSSGNTIYF. For the CDR3, the DNA is TGCAGCGTTGGAAGCTCTGGAAACACCATATATTTT.

The chain has TRBV2 and TRBJ2-1; TRBD1 agrees at 8 bases. Germline CDR1 SNHLY, CDR2 FYNNEI. After removal of 4 bases from V and 4 bases from J, the junction contained 6 bases not matched to a gene. This CDR3 is built from 15 residues. The CDR3 DNA reads TGTGCCAGCAGTGGAGACAGGGGTGCATACAATGAGCAGTTCTTC. Its translation is CASSGDRGAYNEQFF.

The chain uses TRBV5-1 and TRBJ2-2, with 7 bases that match TRBD1. CDR1 is SGHRS, CDR2 YFSETQ, per germline. The V and J ends lost 1 base and 1 base, in that order; junction bases with no gene match: 4. The CDR3 totals 16 residues. CDR3 DNA sequence: TGCGCCAGCAGCTTGTTGTGGACAGGGAACACCGGGGAGCTGTTTTTT. This encodes CASSLLWTGNTGELFF.

The chain is built from TRBV30 and TRBJ1-5; no clear D. This CDR3 spans 13 amino acids. The V end lost 0 bases, the J end lost 0 bases, and 3 bases lay between the germline ends. CDR1 is GTSNPN and CDR2 is SVGIG in the germline V gene (reference sequence). CDR3 protein: CAWSVDSNQPQHF. The CDR3 DNA reads as TGTGCCTGGAGTGTAGATAGCAATCAGCCCCAGCATTTT.

V usage is TRBV19 and J usage is TRBJ2-3; D is ambiguous. Trimming removed 4 bases at V and 2 bases at J, with 10 bases between. CDR1 and CDR2 from the germline V gene are LNHDA and SQIVND (reference sequence). This CDR3 region has 14 residues. CDR3 protein: CASSTSPHTDTQYF. CDR3 sequence (DNA): TGTGCCAGTAGTACTTCTCCGCACACAGATACGCAGTATTTT.

This rearrangement joins TRBV24-1 to TRBJ2-1; 11 bases are shared with TRBD2. CDR3 size: 14 residues. Germline trimming cut 6 bases from V and 7 bases from J; bases unmatched to any gene: 4. CDR1 and CDR2 from the germline V gene are KGHDR and SFDVKD. As DNA, the CDR3 is TGTGCCACCAGTCGACTAGCGGGACCAAATGAGCAGTTCTTC. Its translation is CATSRLAGPNEQFF.

This chain links TRBV27 with TRBJ1-6; D remains unclear. This CDR3 contains 13 residues. Trimming took off 2 bases at V and 11 bases at J, with 10 bases between the two ends. CDR1 is MNHEY and CDR2 is SMNVEV in the germline V gene (reference sequence). The DNA for the CDR3 is TGTGCCAGCAGTTTAGATCATGAGACACCCCTCCACTTT. The encoded protein is CASSLDHETPLHF.